A selection of T cell receptor beta chains follows, all from one sample in a study of CD8 T cells in Susac syndrome. TCRdb re-derived calls from the immunoSEQ multiplex PCR reads in MiXCR, one entry per CDR3 protein. The table shows around 200,000 distinct CDR3 sequences, with about 95% occurring only once. Sequencing input: CD8+ T cells from PBMCs. The receptors derive from a human donor with Susac syndrome. The CDR3 runs from the conserved cysteine through the conserved F or W. Each record gives: V gene, D gene, clone size, J gene, CDR3 protein, CDR3 DNA. D genes are given only for firm matches. Only part of the rows carry a size: once, few, many, or a class if the clone is expanded.

TRBV7-8	TRBD1	NA	TRBJ2-5	CASSLSGQGARETQYF	TGTGCCAGCAGCTTAAGCGGGCAGGGGGCACGGGAGACCCAGTACTTC
TRBV27	NA	NA	TRBJ2-3	CASSAIVSADTQYF	TGTGCCAGCAGTGCCATAGTATCCGCAGATACGCAGTATTTT
TRBV19	NA	NA	TRBJ1-1	CASSIVKAGEKKAFF	TGTGCCAGTAGTATAGTCAAGGCGGGGGAGAAAAAAGCTTTCTTT
TRBV29-1	TRBD2	NA	TRBJ2-1	CSVRGLAGGVDGEQFF	TGCAGCGTTAGGGGACTAGCGGGAGGTGTTGATGGTGAGCAGTTCTTC
TRBV3-1	TRBD1	NA	TRBJ1-1	CASSPPGTGGTEAFF	TGTGCCAGCAGCCCTCCCGGGACAGGGGGAACTGAAGCTTTCTTT
TRBV24-1	NA	once	TRBJ2-3	CATAAGTYTDTQYF	TGTGCCACCGCAGCAGGGACCTACACAGATACGCAGTATTTT
TRBV20-1	TRBD2	NA	TRBJ2-1	CSARDRLAESRYNEQFF	TGCAGTGCTAGAGATCGACTAGCGGAGTCCCGATACAATGAGCAGTTCTTC
TRBV4-2	TRBD2	once	TRBJ2-7	CASSQEASGAYEQYF	TGTGCCAGCAGCCAAGAAGCTAGCGGGGCCTACGAGCAGTACTTC
TRBV20-1	NA	NA	TRBJ2-1	CSALSGSSYNEQFF	TGCAGTGCTCTTAGCGGTAGCTCCTACAATGAGCAGTTCTTC
TRBV30	NA	once	TRBJ1-2	CAWASSGSWGYGYTF	TGTGCCTGGGCTTCTTCGGGGTCGTGGGGCTATGGCTACACCTTC
TRBV12-3/TRBV12-4	NA	NA	TRBJ2-5	CASSLRGYQETQYF	TGTGCCAGCAGTTTAAGGGGGTACCAAGAGACCCAGTACTTC
TRBV2	NA	NA	TRBJ2-3	CASTQFGAPSTDTQYF	TGTGCCAGCACGCAATTCGGGGCCCCTAGCACAGATACGCAGTATTTT
TRBV12-3/TRBV12-4	NA	NA	TRBJ2-7	CASSLEGISYEQYF	TGTGCCAGCAGTTTGGAGGGGATTTCCTACGAGCAGTACTTC
TRBV13	TRBD1	NA	TRBJ2-5	CASSSRTGEILETQYF	TGTGCCAGCAGCTCCAGGACAGGGGAAATCTTAGAGACCCAGTACTTC
TRBV27	NA	NA	TRBJ2-7	CASSLSRGVLAYEQYF	TGTGCCAGCAGTTTATCCAGGGGCGTCTTGGCTTACGAGCAGTACTTC
TRBV7-2	NA	NA	TRBJ1-3	CASSSFSGAGNTIYF	TGTGCCAGCAGCTCCTTCTCAGGGGCTGGAAACACCATATATTTT
TRBV6-6	NA	NA	TRBJ2-7	CASSYSTLYEQYF	TGTGCCAGCAGTTACTCCACACTCTACGAGCAGTACTTC
TRBV12-3/TRBV12-4	NA	NA	TRBJ2-5	CASSTGGRAETQYF	TGTGCCAGCAGCACAGGAGGACGTGCAGAGACCCAGTACTTC
TRBV24-1	TRBD1	NA	TRBJ1-2	CATRDRGLGSNYGYTF	TGTGCCACCAGGGACAGGGGGCTGGGGTCTAACTATGGCTACACCTTC
TRBV28	NA	NA	TRBJ1-5	CASSSVRAANNQPQHF	TGTGCCAGCAGTTCCGTGAGGGCAGCAAACAATCAGCCCCAGCATTTT